Listed below are T cell receptor beta chains from one sample, sequenced in a study of molecular identifiers for immune sequencing clone quantification. TCRdb used MiXCR to reprocess the PCR reads, holding one entry per CDR3 protein. The sample includes under 600,000 distinct CDR3 sequences, roughly 23% of them seen just once. The sample was naive CD8+ T cells from blood, with Jurkat cell RNA spiked in. The receptors shown here come from a human donor in good health. Some libraries in this study had Jurkat cell RNA spiked in. Each CDR3 is given with its conserved first and last residue. A D gene is named only where the DNA matches it firmly. Clone size, where shown, is once, few, many, or a class for clones that have expanded.

clone_size	d_call	cdr3_length	v_call	j_call	cdr3_nt	cdr3_aa
many	TRBD2	14	TRBV14	TRBJ2-7	TGTGCCAGGATTTCAGTAGCGGGGGAATACGAGCAGTACTTC	CARISVAGEYEQYF
NA	NA	13	TRBV29-1	TRBJ2-5	TGCAACGTTGTCTTAGGGGCCGGTGAGACCCAGTACTTC	CNVVLGAGETQYF
NA	NA	15	TRBV19	TRBJ2-1	TGTGCCAGTAGTATAGTTACTAGCTCCTACAATGAGCAGTTCTTC	CASSIVTSSYNEQFF
few	TRBD2	17	TRBV4-1	TRBJ2-5	TGCGCCAGCAGCCAAGTTAGCGGGGGGGCCCAGGGAGAGACCCAGTACTTC	CASSQVSGGAQGETQYF
NA	NA	12	TRBV28	TRBJ1-1	TGTGCCAGCAGCCCCACCCGGGGTGAAGCTTTCTTT	CASSPTRGEAFF
NA	NA	15	TRBV7-9	TRBJ2-7	TGTGCCAGCAGTCCTAGGGGGGGTAGCGGCTACGAGCAGTACTTC	CASSPRGGSGYEQYF
NA	TRBD2	16	TRBV6-4	TRBJ2-7	TGTGCCAGCAGTGACTCGACTTGCCTAGCGGTCTACGAGCAGTACTTC	CASSDSTCLAVYEQYF
once	TRBD1	15	TRBV6-6	TRBJ2-1	TGTGCCAGCAGTACCGGACAGGGTGTTTACAATGAGCGGTTCTTC	CASSTGQGVYNERFF
NA	NA	15	TRBV5-1	TRBJ2-1	TGCGCCAGCAGCTTGCTCGGGAGTGAGTTTAATGAGCAGTTCTTC	CASSLLGSEFNEQFF
NA	NA	15	TRBV6-1	TRBJ1-6	TGTGCCAGCAGTGAATCGAAGGATTTGAATTCACCCCTCCACTTT	CASSESKDLNSPLHF
NA	NA	17	TRBV9	TRBJ2-3	TGTGCCAGCAGTTTTAACAGTCTCACGGCCGGCGGAGATACGCAGTATTTT	CASSFNSLTAGGDTQYF
few	TRBD2	15	TRBV6-5	TRBJ2-1	TGTGCCAGCAGAGCAGGACTAGCGGCCTACAATGAGCAGTTCTTC	CASRAGLAAYNEQFF
few	TRBD2	16	TRBV4-3	TRBJ2-7	TGCGCCAGCAGCCAGGCTGCGCGGGGGGCCCCGTACGAGCAGTACTTC	CASSQAARGAPYEQYF
few	NA	14	TRBV4-3	TRBJ2-5	TGCGCCAGCAGCCAAGTATTCAGGGAGGAGACCCAGTACTTC	CASSQVFREETQYF
few	NA	18	TRBV4-3	TRBJ1-2	TGCGCCAGCAGCCAAGTAGGCACAAACCAGTTTTCTAACTATGGCTACACCTTC	CASSQVGTNQFSNYGYTF
few	TRBD2	16	TRBV20-1	TRBJ2-7	TGCAGTGCTAGAAGCATCAGGACTAGCCGGAGCAACGAGCAGTACTTC	CSARSIRTSRSNEQYF
few	TRBD1	16	TRBV20-1	TRBJ2-3	TGCAGTGCTGGCGAACCGGGACAGGGTTTTTTAGATACGCAGTATTTT	CSAGEPGQGFLDTQYF
many	NA	14	TRBV9	TRBJ1-1	TGTGCCAGCAGCGTCATCCCGGGGGGGACTGAAGCTTTCTTT	CASSVIPGGTEAFF
many	NA	16	TRBV5-1	TRBJ2-2	TGCGCCAGCAGCTTGGGATGGGGTCGTAACACCGGGGAGCTGTTTTTT	CASSLGWGRNTGELFF
NA	NA	15	TRBV7-9	TRBJ2-7	TGTGCCAGCAGCTTAACGGCTTTCGGGGGCTACGAGCAGTACTTC	CASSLTAFGGYEQYF
few	TRBD1	15	TRBV5-6	TRBJ2-3	TGTGCCAGCACCTCAGACAGGGATGTCCCCGATACGCAGTATTTT	CASTSDRDVPDTQYF
many	NA	15	TRBV20-1	TRBJ1-1	TGCAGTGCAACCGGGACACAATACATGAACACTGAAGCTTTCTTT	CSATGTQYMNTEAFF
many	NA	15	TRBV4-3	TRBJ1-1	TGCGCCAGCAGCCAAGAAGTTGCCGATGACACTGAAGCTTTCTTT	CASSQEVADDTEAFF
NA	TRBD1	14	TRBV5-1	TRBJ1-1	TGCGCCAGCACCTACCGACAGGGGTCCACTGAAGCTTTCTTT	CASTYRQGSTEAFF
few	NA	15	TRBV13	TRBJ2-1	TGTGCCAGCAGCTTAGGAGGGCCGGGAGTAGGTGAGCAGTTCTTC	CASSLGGPGVGEQFF
NA	NA	15	TRBV19	TRBJ1-5	TGTGCCAGTAGTGCCTACAGTTATAGCAATCAGCCCCAGCATTTT	CASSAYSYSNQPQHF
NA	NA	17	TRBV19	TRBJ2-2	TGTGCCAGTAGTATGGAGACTAGTTTCGCGAACACCGGGGAGCTGTTTTTT	CASSMETSFANTGELFF
many	NA	14	TRBV7-2	TRBJ2-5	TGTGCCAGCAGCTTAGGACTTTCCCGAGAGACCCAGTACTTC	CASSLGLSRETQYF
NA	TRBD1	15	TRBV5-1	TRBJ1-4	TGCGCCAGCAGCCCAGACAGGGAGACTAATGAAAAACTGTTTTTT	CASSPDRETNEKLFF
many	TRBD1	13	TRBV14	TRBJ1-1	TGTGCCAGCAGCCCCGTCAGACAGGGTCCAGCTTTCTTT	CASSPVRQGPAFF
NA	NA	16	TRBV9	TRBJ2-1	TGTGCCAGCAGCGTGGGGACGGTGAACCCCTACAATGAGCAGTTCTTC	CASSVGTVNPYNEQFF
NA	NA	15	TRBV6-1	TRBJ1-4	TGTGCCAGCAACTTCCTGACAGGAAAAAATGAAAAACTGTTTTTT	CASNFLTGKNEKLFF
NA	TRBD1	15	TRBV7-9	TRBJ2-3	TGTGCCGGCAGCTTTTTACAGGGGGTCGCAGATACGCAGTATTTT	CAGSFLQGVADTQYF
many	TRBD1	16	TRBV7-2	TRBJ2-7	TGTGCCAGCAGCCTACCCGATCCGGGACAGGGCTACGAGCAGTACTTC	CASSLPDPGQGYEQYF
NA	TRBD2	14	TRBV7-9	TRBJ2-1	TGTGCCAGCAGCTTTAGCGGGGGGACTAATGAGCAGTTCTTC	CASSFSGGTNEQFF
NA	TRBD1	16	TRBV18	TRBJ1-5	TGTTCCAGCTCACCACGTCCGTTTCAGGGGGATCAGCCCCAGCATTTT	CSSSPRPFQGDQPQHF
NA	NA	13	TRBV30	TRBJ1-1	TGTGCCTGGGAGGGGTTCCCGAACACTGAAGCTTTCTTT	CAWEGFPNTEAFF
many	TRBD1	16	TRBV3-1	TRBJ2-3	TGTGCCAGCAGCCATAGGGACAGGGTCTACACAGATACGCAGTATTTT	CASSHRDRVYTDTQYF
NA	TRBD1	15	TRBV5-5	TRBJ2-1	TGTGCCAGCAGCTTCCAACAGGGGATCTACAATGAGCAGTTCTTC	CASSFQQGIYNEQFF
few	NA	14	TRBV6-2/TRBV6-3	TRBJ1-1	TGTGCCAGCAGTGTCTCGGAGAGAAACACTGAAGCTTTCTTT	CASSVSERNTEAFF
many	TRBD1	13	TRBV5-5	TRBJ2-7	TGCGCCAGCAGCTTGGACAGGGGCTACGAGCAGTACTTC	CASSLDRGYEQYF
NA	NA	18	TRBV5-1	TRBJ2-3	TGCGCCAGCAGCTTGGCAGTGACAGGATACTCACACACAGATACGCAGTATTTT	CASSLAVTGYSHTDTQYF
few	NA	15	TRBV9	TRBJ1-1	TGTGCCAGCAGCGTAGAGGGGGGAATGAACACTGAAGCTTTCTTT	CASSVEGGMNTEAFF
many	TRBD2	14	TRBV7-9	TRBJ2-7	TGTGCCAGCAGGTCCGGGGGGGACTCCTACGAGCAGTACTTC	CASRSGGDSYEQYF
few	NA	15	TRBV27	TRBJ2-7	TGTGCCAGCAGTTTAAGACTAGGAGGCACGTTCGAGCAGTACTTC	CASSLRLGGTFEQYF
NA	NA	15	TRBV20-1	TRBJ2-7	TGCAGTGCTAGGGATCCATCTCTCGATGTCTACGAGCAGTACTTC	CSARDPSLDVYEQYF